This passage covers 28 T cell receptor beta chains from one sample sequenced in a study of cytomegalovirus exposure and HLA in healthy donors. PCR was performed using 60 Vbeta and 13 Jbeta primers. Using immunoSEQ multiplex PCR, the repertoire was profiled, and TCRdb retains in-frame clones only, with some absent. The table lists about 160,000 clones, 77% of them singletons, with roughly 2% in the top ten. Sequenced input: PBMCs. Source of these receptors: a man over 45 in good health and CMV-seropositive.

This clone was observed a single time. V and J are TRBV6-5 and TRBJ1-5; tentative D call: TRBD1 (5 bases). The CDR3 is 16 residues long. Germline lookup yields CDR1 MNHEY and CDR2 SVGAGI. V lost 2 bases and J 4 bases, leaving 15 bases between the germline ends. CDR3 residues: CASSYHTSRANQPQHF. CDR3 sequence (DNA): TGTGCCAGCAGTTACCACACATCCAGGGCAAATCAGCCCCAGCATTTT.

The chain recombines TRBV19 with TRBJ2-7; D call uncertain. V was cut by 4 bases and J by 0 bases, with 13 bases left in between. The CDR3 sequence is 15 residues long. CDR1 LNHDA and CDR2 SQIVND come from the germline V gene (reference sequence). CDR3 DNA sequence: TGTGCCAGTAGTACCACAGAGAAAAGCTCCTACGAGCAGTACTTC. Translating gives CASSTTEKSSYEQYF.

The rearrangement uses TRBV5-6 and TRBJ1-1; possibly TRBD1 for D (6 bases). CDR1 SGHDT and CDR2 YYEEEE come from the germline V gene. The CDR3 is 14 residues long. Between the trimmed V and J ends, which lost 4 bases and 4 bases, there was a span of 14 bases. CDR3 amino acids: CASSRQEMFTEAFF. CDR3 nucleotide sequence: TGTGCCAGCAGCCGACAGGAGATGTTCACTGAAGCTTTCTTT.

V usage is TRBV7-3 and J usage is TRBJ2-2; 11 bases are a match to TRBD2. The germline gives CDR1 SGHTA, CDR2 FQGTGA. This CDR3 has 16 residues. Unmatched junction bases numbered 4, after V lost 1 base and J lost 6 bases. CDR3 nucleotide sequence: TGTGCCAGCAGCTTAAATAGCGGGGGGGCAGCCGGGGAGCTGTTTTTT. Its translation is CASSLNSGGAAGELFF.

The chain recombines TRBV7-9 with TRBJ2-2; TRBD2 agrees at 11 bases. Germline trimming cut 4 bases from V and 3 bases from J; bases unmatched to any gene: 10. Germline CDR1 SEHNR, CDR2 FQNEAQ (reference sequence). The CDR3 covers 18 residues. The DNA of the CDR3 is TGTGCCAGCAGCTCCCTGGGACTAGCGGAGTCCTACACCGGGGAGCTGTTTTTT. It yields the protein CASSSLGLAESYTGELFF. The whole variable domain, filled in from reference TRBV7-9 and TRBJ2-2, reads DTGVSQNPRHKITKRGQNVTFRCDPISEHNRLYWYRQTLGQGPEFLTYFQNEAQLEKSRLLSDRFSAERPKGSFSTLEIQRTEQGDSAMYLCASSSLGLAESYTGELFFGEGSRLTVL.

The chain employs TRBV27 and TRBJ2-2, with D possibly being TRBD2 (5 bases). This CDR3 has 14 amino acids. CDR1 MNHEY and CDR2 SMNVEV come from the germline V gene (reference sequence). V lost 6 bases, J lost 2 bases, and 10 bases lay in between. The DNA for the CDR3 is TGTGCCAGCAGCCCAGGACTTAACACCGGGGAGCTGTTTTTT. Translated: CASSPGLNTGELFF.

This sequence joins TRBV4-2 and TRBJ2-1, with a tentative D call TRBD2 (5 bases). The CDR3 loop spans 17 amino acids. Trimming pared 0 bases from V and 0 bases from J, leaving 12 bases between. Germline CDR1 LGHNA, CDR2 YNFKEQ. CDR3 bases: TGTGCCAGCAGCCAAGATCGAAGTACTAGCTCCTACAATGAGCAGTTCTTC. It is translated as CASSQDRSTSSYNEQFF.

CDR3: CASSDRTGNQPQHF. The CDR3 DNA sequence: TGTGCCAGCAGTGATAGGACAGGAAATCAGCCCCAGCATTTT. V is TRBV2 and J is TRBJ1-5, with 7 bases matching TRBD1. V trimming: 3 bases; J trimming: 4 bases; junction bases outside the gene matches: 3. Germline V CDR1 and CDR2: SNHLY, FYNNEI. The CDR3 sequence is 14 residues long.

The CDR3 bases are TGCGCCAGCAGCCAGGGCGGATGGACCGGGGAGCTGTTTTTT. The encoded protein is CASSQGGWTGELFF. The J gene is TRBJ2-2, the V gene TRBV5-1, with a tentative D call TRBD1 (5 bases). CDR1 and CDR2 (germline): SGHRS, YFSETQ. The CDR3 runs to 14 residues. Trimming shortened V by 4 bases and J by 5 bases, and 12 bases separated the two germline ends. Full variable domain (missing parts from reference TRBV5-1 and TRBJ2-2): KAGVTQTPRYLIKTRGQQVTLSCSPISGHRSVSWYQQTPGQGLQFLFEYFSETQRNKGNFPGRFSGRQFSNSRSEMNVSTLELGDSALYLCASSQGGWTGELFFGEGSRLTVL.

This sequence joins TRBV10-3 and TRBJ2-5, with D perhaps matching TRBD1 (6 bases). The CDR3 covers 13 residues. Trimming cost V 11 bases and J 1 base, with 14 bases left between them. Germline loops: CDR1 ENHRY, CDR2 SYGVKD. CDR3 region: CASMGAFQETQYF. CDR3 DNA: TGTGCCTCTATGGGGGCCTTCCAAGAGACCCAGTACTTC.

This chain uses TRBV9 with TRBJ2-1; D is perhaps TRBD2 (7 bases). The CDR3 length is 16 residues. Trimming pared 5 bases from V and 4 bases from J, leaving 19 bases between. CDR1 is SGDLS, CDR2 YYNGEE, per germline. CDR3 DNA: TGTGCCAGCAGTGAATCTCGTCGGGGGGCTTACAATGAGCAGTTCTTC. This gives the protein CASSESRRGAYNEQFF.

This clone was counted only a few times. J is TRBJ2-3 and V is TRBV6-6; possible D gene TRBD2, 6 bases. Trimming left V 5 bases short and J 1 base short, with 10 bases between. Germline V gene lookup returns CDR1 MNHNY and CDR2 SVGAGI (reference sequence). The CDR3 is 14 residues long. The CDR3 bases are TGTGCCAGCAGTAAAGGGACTGGCACAGATACGCAGTATTTT. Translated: CASSKGTGTDTQYF.

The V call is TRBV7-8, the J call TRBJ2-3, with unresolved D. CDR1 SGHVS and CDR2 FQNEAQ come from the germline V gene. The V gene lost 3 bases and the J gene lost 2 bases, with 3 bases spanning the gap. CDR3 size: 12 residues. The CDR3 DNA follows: TGTGCCAGCAGCTTTTACACAGATACGCAGTATTTT. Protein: CASSFYTDTQYF.

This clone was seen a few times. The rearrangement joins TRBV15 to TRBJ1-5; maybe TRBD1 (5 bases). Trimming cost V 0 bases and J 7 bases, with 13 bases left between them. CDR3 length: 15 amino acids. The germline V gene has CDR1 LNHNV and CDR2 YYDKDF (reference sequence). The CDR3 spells CATSRDLGGWQPQHF. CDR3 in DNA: TGTGCCACCAGCAGAGATCTCGGGGGATGGCAGCCCCAGCATTTT.

The CDR3 region has the DNA TGTGCCAGCAGTGAATCGGGGGGGTGGGACGAGCAGTACTTC. Protein sequence: CASSESGGWDEQYF. This sequence joins TRBV2 and TRBJ2-5; 8 bases are shared with TRBD2. The tail of the sequence fits TRBJ2-7 better, so the J call may be wrong. CDR1 and CDR2 (germline): SNHLY, FYNNEI. The CDR3 runs 14 residues.

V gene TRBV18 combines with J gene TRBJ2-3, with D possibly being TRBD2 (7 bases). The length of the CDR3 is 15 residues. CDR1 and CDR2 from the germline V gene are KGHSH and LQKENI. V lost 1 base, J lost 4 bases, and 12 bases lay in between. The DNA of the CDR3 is TGTGCCAGCTCACCACGGGGGGGGCAAGCAGATACGCAGTATTTT. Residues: CASSPRGGQADTQYF.

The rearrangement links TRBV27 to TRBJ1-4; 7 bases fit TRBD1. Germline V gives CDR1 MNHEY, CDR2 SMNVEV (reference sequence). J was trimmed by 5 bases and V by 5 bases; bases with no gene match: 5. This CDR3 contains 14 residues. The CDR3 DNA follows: TGTGCCAGCAGTCTTCGACAGGGAAATGAAAAACTGTTTTTT. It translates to CASSLRQGNEKLFF. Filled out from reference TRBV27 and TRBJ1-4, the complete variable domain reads EAQVTQNPRYLITVTGKKLTVTCSQNMNHEYMSWYRQDPGLGLRQIYYSMNVEVTDKGDVPEGYKVSRKEKRNFPLILESPSPNQTSLYFCASSLRQGNEKLFFGSGTQLSVL.

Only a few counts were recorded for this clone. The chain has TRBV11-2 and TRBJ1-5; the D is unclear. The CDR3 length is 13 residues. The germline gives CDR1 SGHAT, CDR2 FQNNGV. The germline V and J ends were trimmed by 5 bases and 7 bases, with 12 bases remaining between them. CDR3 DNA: TGTGCCAGCAGCCCTGACTTTGTCCAGCCCCAGCATTTT. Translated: CASSPDFVQPQHF.

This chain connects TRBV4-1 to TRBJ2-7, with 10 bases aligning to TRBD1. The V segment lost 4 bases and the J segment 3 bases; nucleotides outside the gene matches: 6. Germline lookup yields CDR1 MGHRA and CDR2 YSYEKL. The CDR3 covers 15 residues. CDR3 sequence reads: CASSRPGQGNYEQYF. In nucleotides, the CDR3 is TGCGCCAGCAGCCGACCGGGACAGGGGAACTACGAGCAGTACTTC.

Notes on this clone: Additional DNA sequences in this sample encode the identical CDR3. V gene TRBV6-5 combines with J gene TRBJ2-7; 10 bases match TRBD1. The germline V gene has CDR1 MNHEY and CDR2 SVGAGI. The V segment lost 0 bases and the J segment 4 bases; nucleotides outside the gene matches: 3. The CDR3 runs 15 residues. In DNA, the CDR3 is TGTGCCAGCAGTTACTCGACAGGGGGCGGGTACGAGCAGTACTTC. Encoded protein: CASSYSTGGGYEQYF.

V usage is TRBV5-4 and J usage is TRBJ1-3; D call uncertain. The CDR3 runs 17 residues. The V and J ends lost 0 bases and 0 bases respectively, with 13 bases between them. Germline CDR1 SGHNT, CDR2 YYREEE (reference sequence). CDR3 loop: CASSLGAGSTSGNTIYF. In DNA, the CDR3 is TGTGCCAGCAGCTTGGGGGCAGGATCGACCTCTGGAAACACCATATATTTT.

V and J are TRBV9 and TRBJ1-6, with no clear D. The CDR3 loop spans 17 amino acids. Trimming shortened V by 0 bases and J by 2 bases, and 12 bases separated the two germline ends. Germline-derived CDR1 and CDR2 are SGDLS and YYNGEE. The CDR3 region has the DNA TGTGCCAGCAGCGTAGGACGGACTAGGGCCTATAATTCACCCCTCCACTTT. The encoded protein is CASSVGRTRAYNSPLHF.

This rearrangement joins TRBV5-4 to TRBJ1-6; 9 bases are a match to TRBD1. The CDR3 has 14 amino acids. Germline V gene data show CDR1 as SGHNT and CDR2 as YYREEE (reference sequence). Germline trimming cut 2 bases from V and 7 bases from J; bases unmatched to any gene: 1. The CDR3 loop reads CASSLGTGNSPLHF. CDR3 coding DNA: TGTGCCAGCAGCTTAGGGACAGGGAATTCACCCCTCCACTTT.

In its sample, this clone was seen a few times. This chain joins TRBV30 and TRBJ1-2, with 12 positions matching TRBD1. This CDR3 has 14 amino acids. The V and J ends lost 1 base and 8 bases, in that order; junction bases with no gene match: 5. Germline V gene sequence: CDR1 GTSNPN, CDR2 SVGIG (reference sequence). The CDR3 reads CAWSAGGTGGGYTF. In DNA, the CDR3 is TGTGCCTGGAGTGCTGGAGGGACAGGGGGCGGCTACACCTTC.

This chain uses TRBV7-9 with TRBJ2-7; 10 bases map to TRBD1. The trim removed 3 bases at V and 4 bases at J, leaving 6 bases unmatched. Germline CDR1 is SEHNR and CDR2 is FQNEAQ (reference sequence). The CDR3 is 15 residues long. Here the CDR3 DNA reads TGTGCCAGCAGCTTCCCGGGACAGGGGAATTACGAGCAGTACTTC. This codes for CASSFPGQGNYEQYF.

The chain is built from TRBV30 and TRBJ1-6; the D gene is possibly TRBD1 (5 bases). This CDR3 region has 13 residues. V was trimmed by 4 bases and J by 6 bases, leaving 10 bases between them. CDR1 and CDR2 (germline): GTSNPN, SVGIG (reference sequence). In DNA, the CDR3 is TGTGCCTGGATGGGACTAGGTAATTCACCCCTCCACTTT. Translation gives CAWMGLGNSPLHF. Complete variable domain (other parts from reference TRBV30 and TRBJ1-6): SQTIHQWPATLVQPVGSPLSLECTVEGTSNPNLYWYRQAAGRGLQLLFYSVGIGQISSEVPQNLSASRPQDRQFILSSKKLLLSDSGFYLCAWMGLGNSPLHFGNGTRLTVT.

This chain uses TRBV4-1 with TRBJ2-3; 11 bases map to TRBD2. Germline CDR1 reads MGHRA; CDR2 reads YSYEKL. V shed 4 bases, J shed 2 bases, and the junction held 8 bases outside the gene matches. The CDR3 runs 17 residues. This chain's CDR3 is CASSLTLLAGATDTQYF. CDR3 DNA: TGCGCCAGCAGCCTAACACTACTAGCGGGGGCCACAGATACGCAGTATTTT.

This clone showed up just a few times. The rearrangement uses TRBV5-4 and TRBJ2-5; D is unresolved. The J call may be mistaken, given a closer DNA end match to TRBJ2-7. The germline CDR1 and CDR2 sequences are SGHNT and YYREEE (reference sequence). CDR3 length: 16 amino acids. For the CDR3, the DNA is TGTGCCAGCAGCTTGGCCCTACCTACCGTGGAGTACGAGCAGTACTTC. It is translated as CASSLALPTVEYEQYF.